This paragraph covers one T cell receptor beta chain sequence. Its specificity is unknown. Other DNA sequences from this sample encode an identical CDR3 as well. J gave up 6 bases and V 5 bases, and 3 bases lay outside the gene matches. Germline V gene lookup returns CDR1 SEHNR and CDR2 FQNEAQ (reference sequence). The CDR3 runs to 15 residues. These data originate in a study of cytomegalovirus exposure and HLA in healthy donors. Points from the study as a whole: Later analysis reportedly placed an Asian-associated ancestry cluster below the approximately 680-donor mean in N-insertions. Some segments of the V type, notably TRBV6-2 and TRBV6-3, were excluded as indistinguishable.

The study ran its PCR with 60 Vbeta and 13 Jbeta primers. Profiling relied on immunoSEQ multiplex PCR, and the TCRdb table lists in-frame clones only, not all of them. This sample yields 110,000 to 150,000 clones, of which roughly two thirds are seen a single time; 1.3% belongs to the top ten. This sequence originates from a woman aged 40 to 55 in good health and CMV-seronegative. V is TRBV7-9 and J is TRBJ2-1, with 14 positions matching TRBD2. Sample: PBMCs. The CDR3 DNA is TGTGCCAGCAGCCAAGGACTAGCGGGAGGCAATGAGCAGTTCTTC. Translated: CASSQGLAGGNEQFF.